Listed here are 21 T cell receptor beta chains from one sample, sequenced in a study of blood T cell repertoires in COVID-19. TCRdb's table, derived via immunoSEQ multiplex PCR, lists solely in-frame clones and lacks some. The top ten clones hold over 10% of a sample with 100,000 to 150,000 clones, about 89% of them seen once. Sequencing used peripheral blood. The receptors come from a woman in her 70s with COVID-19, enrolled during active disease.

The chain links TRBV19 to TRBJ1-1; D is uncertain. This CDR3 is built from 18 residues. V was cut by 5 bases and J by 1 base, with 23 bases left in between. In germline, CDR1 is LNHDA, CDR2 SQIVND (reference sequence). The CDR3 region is CASSPRTGGLRGNTEAFF. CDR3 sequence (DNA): TGTGCCAGTAGTCCCCGAACGGGCGGCCTTCGGGGGAACACTGAAGCTTTCTTT.

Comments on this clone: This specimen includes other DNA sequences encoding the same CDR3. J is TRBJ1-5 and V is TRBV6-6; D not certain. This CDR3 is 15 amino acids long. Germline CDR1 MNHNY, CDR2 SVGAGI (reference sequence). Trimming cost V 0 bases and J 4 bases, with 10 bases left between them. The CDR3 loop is CASSYSRGPNQPQHF. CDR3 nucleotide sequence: TGTGCCAGCAGTTACTCCAGAGGCCCTAATCAGCCCCAGCATTTT.

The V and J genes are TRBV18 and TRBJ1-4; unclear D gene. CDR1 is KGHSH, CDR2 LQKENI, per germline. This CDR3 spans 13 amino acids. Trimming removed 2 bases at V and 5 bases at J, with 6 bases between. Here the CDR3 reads CASSPGRNEKLFF. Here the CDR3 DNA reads TGTGCCAGCTCACCAGGGAGGAATGAAAAACTGTTTTTT.

The CDR3 protein is CASSPGGRDSPLHF. The CDR3 DNA reads TGTGCCAGCAGTCCCGGGGGGCGGGATTCACCCCTCCACTTT. The rearrangement links TRBV28 to TRBJ1-6; D may be TRBD1 (6 bases). This CDR3 has 14 residues. V lost 5 bases, J lost 8 bases, and 13 bases lay in between. CDR1 MDHEN and CDR2 SYDVKM come from the germline V gene.

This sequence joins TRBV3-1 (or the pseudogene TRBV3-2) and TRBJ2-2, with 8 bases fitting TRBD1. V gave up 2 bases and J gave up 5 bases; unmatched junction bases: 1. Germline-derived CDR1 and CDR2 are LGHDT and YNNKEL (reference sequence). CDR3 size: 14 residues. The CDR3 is CASSQQGATGELFF. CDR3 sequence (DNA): TGTGCCAGCAGCCAACAGGGGGCGACCGGGGAGCTGTTTTTT.

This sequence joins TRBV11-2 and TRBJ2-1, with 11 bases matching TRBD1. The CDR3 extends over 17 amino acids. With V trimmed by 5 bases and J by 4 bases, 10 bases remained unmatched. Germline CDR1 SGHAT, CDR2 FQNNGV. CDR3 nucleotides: TGTGCCAGCAGCGGACAGGGGGCGGTGAGGCTGTACAATGAGCAGTTCTTC. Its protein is CASSGQGAVRLYNEQFF.

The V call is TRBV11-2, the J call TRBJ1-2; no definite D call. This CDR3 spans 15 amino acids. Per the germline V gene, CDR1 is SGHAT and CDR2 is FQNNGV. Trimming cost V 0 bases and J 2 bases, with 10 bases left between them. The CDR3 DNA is TGTGCCAGCAGCTTAGATCGCCAGGCAAACTATGGCTACACCTTC. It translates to CASSLDRQANYGYTF.

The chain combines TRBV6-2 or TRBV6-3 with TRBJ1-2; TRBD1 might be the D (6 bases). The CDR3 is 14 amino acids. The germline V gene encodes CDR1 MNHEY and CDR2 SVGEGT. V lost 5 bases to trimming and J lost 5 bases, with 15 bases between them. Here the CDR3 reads CASSAQGFGYGYTF. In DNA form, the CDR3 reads TGTGCCAGCAGTGCACAGGGATTCGGGTATGGCTACACCTTC.

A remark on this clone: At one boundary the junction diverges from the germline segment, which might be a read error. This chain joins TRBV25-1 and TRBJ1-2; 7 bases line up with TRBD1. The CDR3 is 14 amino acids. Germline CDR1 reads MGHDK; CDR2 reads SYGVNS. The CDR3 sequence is CASSEWRQGFHMFF. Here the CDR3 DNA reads TGTGCCAGCAGTGAATGGAGACAGGGCTTTCACATGTTCTTC.

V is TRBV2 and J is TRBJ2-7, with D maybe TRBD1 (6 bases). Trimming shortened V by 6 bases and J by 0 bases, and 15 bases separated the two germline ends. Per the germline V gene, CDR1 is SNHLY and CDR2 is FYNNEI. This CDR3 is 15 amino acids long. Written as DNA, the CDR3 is TGTGCCAGCAGAAAAGACAGGTACAGCTCCTACGAGCAGTACTTC. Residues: CASRKDRYSSYEQYF.

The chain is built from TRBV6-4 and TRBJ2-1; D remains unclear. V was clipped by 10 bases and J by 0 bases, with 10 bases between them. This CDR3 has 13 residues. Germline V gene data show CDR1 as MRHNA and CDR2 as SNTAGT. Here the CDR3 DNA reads TGTGCCACTTCGTCGAGCTCCTACAATGAGCAGTTCTTC. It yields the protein CATSSSSYNEQFF.

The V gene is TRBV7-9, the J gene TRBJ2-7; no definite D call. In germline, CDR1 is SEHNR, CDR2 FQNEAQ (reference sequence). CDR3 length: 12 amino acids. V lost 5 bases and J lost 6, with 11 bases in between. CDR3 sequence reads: CASSPSVSEQYF. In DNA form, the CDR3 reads TGTGCCAGCAGCCCGTCGGTAAGCGAGCAGTACTTC.

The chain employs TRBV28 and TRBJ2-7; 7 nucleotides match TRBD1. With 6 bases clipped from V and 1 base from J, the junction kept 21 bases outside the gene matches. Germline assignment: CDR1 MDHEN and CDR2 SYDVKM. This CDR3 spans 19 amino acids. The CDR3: CASSDTFSTGRWGSYEQYF. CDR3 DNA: TGTGCCAGCAGCGATACTTTCTCGACAGGGCGGTGGGGTTCCTACGAGCAGTACTTC.

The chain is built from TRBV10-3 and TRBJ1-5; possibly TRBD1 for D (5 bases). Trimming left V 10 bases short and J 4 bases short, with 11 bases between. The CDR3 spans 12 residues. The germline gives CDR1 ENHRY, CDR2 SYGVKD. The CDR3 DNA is TGTGCCACCGCGGAGGGGAATCAGCCCCAGCATTTT. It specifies CATAEGNQPQHF.

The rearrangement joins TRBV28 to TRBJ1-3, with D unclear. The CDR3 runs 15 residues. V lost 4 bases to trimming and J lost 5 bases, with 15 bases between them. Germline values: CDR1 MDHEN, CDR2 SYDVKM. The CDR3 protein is CASSSISSDRNTIYF. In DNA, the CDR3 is TGTGCCAGCAGTTCAATTTCGTCCGACAGAAACACCATATATTTT.

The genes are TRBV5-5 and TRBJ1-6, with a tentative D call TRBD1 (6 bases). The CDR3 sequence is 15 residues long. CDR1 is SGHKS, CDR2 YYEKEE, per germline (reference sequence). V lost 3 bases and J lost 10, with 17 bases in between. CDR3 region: CASSSTGTNSSPLHF. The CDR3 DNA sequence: TGTGCCAGCAGCTCAACCGGGACAAACTCCTCACCCCTCCACTTT.

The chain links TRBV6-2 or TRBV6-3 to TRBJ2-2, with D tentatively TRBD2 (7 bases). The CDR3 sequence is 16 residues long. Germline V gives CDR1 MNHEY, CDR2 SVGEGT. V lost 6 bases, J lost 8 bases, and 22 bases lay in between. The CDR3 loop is CASSPRGGGAQGELFF. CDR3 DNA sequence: TGTGCCAGCAGCCCTCGAGGAGGGGGGGCCCAAGGGGAGCTGTTTTTT.

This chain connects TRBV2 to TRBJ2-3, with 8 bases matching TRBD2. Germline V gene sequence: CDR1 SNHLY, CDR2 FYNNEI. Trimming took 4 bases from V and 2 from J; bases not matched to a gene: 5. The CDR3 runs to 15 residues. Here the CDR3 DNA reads TGTGCCAGCAGTGCCCAGCGGGGGTACACAGATACGCAGTATTTT. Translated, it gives CASSAQRGYTDTQYF. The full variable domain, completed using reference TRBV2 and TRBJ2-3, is EPEVTQTPSHQVTQMGQEVILRCVPISNHLYFYWYRQILGQKVEFLVSFYNNEISEKSEIFDDQFSVERPDGSNFTLKIRSTKLEDSAMYFCASSAQRGYTDTQYFGPGTRLTVL.

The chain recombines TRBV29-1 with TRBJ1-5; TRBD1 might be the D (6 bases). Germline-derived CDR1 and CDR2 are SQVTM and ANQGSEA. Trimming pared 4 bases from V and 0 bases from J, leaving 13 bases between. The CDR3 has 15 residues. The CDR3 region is CSVGSGAGSNQPQHF. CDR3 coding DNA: TGCAGCGTTGGCTCAGGGGCGGGTAGCAATCAGCCCCAGCATTTT.

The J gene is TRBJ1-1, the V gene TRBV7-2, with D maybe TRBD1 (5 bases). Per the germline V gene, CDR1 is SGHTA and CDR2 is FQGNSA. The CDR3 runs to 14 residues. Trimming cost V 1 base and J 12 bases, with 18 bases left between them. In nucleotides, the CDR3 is TGTGCCAGCAGCTTAGGGCAGGGATTCCACCTTCCTTTCTTT. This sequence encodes CASSLGQGFHLPFF.

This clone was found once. The CDR3 region is CASSVGSGGLTDTQYF. In nucleotides, the CDR3 is TGTGCCAGCAGCGTAGGGAGCGGGGGGTTGACAGATACGCAGTATTTT. The genes are TRBV9 and TRBJ2-3; 9 bases line up with TRBD2. Germline trimming cut 0 bases from V and 3 bases from J; bases unmatched to any gene: 5. CDR1 and CDR2 from the germline V gene are SGDLS and YYNGEE. This CDR3 has 16 residues.